Here is one T cell receptor beta chain with its context. Its antigen is unknown. Constant-region reverse primers amplified full-length variable regions, followed by semi-nested Nested Universal Primer A PCR. TCRdb recomputed calls from the 5' RACE reads with MiXCR, one row per CDR3 protein. The sample includes 25,000 to 40,000 distinct CDR3 sequences, under 30% of them seen just once. Findings and caveats of the study: Tumor memory CD4+ T cell TCR gene usage was found to cluster with blood and lymph node memory CD4+ cells and with lymph node naive CD4+ cells.

Naive CD4+ T cells were purified with Tregs depleted by CD25. Sequencing input: naive CD4+ T cells sorted from a lymph node. The subset is: naive CD4+ T cells, CD4+CD45RA+CD25-. The sequence was obtained from a female donor with breast cancer.

CDR3 sequence: CASSLGGTSGDTQYF. As DNA, the CDR3 is TGTGCCAGCAGCTTAGGCGGGACTAGCGGAGATACGCAGTATTTT. The chain joins TRBV11-3 to TRBJ2-3, with 11 bases that match TRBD2. V gave up 1 base and J gave up 5 bases; unmatched junction bases: 2. The CDR3 is made up of 15 amino acids. CDR1 and CDR2 from the germline V gene are SGHNT and YENEEA. Looking up the rest from reference TRBV11-3 and TRBJ2-3 gives the full variable domain: EAGVVQSPRYKIIEKKQPVAFWCNPISGHNTLYWYLQNLGQGPELLIRYENEEAVDDSQLPKDRFSAERLKGVDSTLKIQPAELGDSAVYLCASSLGGTSGDTQYFGPGTRLTVL.